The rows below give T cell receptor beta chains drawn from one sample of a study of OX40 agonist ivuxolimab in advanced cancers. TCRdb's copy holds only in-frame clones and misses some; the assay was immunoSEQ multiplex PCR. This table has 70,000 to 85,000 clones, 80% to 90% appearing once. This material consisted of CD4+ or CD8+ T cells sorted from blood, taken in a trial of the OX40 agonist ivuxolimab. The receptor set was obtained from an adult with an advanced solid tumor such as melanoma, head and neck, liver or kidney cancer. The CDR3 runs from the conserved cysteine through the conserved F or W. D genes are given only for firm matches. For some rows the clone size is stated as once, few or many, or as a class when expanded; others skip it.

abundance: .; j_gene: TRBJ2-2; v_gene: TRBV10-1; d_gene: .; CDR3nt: TGCGCCAGCAGTGAGTCAGCCGGGGAGCTGTTTTTT; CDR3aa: CASSESAGELFF
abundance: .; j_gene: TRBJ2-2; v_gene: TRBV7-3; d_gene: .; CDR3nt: TGTGCCAGCAGTCAAACAGGGAGGAACACCGGGGAGCTGTTTTTT; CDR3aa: CASSQTGRNTGELFF
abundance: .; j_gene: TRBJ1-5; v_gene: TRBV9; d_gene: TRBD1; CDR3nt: TGTGCCAGCAGCGTATACCAGACAGGGATCAATCAGCCCCAGCATTTT; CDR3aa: CASSVYQTGINQPQHF
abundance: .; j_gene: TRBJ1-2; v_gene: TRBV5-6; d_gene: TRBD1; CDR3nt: TGTGCCAGCAGCTACAGGGGGCGGTCTGGCTACACCTTC; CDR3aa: CASSYRGRSGYTF
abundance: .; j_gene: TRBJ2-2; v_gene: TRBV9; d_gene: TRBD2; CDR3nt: TGTGCCAGCAGCGTCAGGACTAGCGGGGGTACCGGGGAGCTGTTTTTT; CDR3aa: CASSVRTSGGTGELFF
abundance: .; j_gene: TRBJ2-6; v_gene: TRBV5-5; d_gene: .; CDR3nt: TGTGCCAGCAGCCGAAGCTACAGGGAAACTGGGGCCAACGTCCTGACTTTC; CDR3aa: CASSRSYRETGANVLTF
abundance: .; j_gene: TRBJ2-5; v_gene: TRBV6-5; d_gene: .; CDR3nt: TGTGCCAGCAGTTCCAGGCAAGAGACCCAGTACTTC; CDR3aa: CASSSRQETQYF
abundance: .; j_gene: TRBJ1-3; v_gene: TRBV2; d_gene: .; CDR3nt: TGTGCCAGCAGCGCGTCGGGGGCTACTGGAAACACCATATATTTT; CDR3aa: CASSASGATGNTIYF
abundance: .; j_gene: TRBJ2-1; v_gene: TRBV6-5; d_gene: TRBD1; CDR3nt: TGTGCCAGCAGTTACTCAGGGGGCCTAATAGTGGATGAGCAGTTCTTC; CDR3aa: CASSYSGGLIVDEQFF
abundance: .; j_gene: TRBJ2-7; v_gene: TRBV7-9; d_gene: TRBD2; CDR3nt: TGTGCCAGCAGCCCACTAGCGGGTGAGTCCTACGAGCAGTACTTC; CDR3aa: CASSPLAGESYEQYF
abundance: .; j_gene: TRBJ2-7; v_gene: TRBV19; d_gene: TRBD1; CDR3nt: TGTGCCAGTAGTAGGTCCGGGACAGGGTACTACGAGCAGTACTTC; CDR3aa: CASSRSGTGYYEQYF
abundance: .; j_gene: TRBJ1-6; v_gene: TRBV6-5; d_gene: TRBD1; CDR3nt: TGTGCCAGCAGACAGGGGGGGAATAATTCACCCCTCCACTTT; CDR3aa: CASRQGGNNSPLHF
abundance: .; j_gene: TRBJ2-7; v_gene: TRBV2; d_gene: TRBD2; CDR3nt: TGTGCCACCGGACTAGCGGTGGACTACGAGCAGTACTTC; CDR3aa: CATGLAVDYEQYF
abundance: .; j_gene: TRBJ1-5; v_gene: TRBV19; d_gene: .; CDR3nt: TGTGCCAGTAGTACAGGGAATGCACAGCCCCAGCATTTT; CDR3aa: CASSTGNAQPQHF
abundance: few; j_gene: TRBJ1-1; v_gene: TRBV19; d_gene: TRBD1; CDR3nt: TGTGCCAGTACCCCAGCCCACAGAGGGGGCCGGACTGAAGCTTTCTTT; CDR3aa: CASTPAHRGGRTEAFF
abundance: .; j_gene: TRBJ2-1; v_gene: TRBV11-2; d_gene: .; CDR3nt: TGTGCCAGCAGCAACCCCGGGGGGCGCGAGGAAGTTGAGCAGTTCTTC; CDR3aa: CASSNPGGREEVEQFF
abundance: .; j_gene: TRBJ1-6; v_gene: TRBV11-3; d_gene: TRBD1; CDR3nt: TGTGCCAGCAGTTTGACAGGGGATAATTCACCCCTCCACTTT; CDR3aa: CASSLTGDNSPLHF
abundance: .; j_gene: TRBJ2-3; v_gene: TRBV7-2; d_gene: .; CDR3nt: TGTGCCAGCAGCTTAGTTATAGGCATCACAGATACGCAGTATTTT; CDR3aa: CASSLVIGITDTQYF
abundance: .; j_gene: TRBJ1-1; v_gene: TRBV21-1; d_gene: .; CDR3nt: TGTGCCAGCAGCTTCTATGGGGCGGGGGAGGTTGGAGCTTTCTTT; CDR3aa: CASSFYGAGEVGAFF
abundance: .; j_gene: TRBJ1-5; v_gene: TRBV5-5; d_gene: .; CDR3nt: TGTGCCAGCAGAACCCTGGACGGGAATCAGCCCCAGCATTTT; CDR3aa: CASRTLDGNQPQHF
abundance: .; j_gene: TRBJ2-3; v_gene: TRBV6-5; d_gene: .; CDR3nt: TGTGCCAGCAGTTCAAGCGATACGCAGTATTTT; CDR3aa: CASSSSDTQYF
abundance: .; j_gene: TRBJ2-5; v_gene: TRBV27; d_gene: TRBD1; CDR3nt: TGTGCCAGCAGTTTTGGACAGGGGCAAGAGACCCAGTACTTC; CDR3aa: CASSFGQGQETQYF
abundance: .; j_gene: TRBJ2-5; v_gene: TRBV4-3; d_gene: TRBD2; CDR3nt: TGCGCCAGCAGCCAAGGGGCTAGCGGGGGGGCCCGGGAGACCCAGTACTTC; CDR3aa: CASSQGASGGARETQYF
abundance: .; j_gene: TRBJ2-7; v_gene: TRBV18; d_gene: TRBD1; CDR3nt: TGTGCCAGCTCCGCCGGGACAGGGGCCTACGAGCAGTACTTC; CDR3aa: CASSAGTGAYEQYF
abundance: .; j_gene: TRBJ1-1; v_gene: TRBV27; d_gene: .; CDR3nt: TGTGCCAGCAGTTTAAACGGGCAGCCTGAAGCTTTCTTT; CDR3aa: CASSLNGQPEAFF
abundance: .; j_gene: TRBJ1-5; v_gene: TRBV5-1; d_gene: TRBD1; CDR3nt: TGCGCCAGCAGCTGGGACAGTAATCAGCCCCAGCATTTT; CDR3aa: CASSWDSNQPQHF
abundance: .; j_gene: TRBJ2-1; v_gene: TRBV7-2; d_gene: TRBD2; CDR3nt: TGTGCCAGCAGCTTGATAGCGGGGGGGCTAAATGAGCAGTTCTTC; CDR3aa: CASSLIAGGLNEQFF
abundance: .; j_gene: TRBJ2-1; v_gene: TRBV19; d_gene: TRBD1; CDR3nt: TGTGCCAGTAGTATAAGTTCCAGGGGGCGCGGTGAGCAGTTCTTC; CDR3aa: CASSISSRGRGEQFF
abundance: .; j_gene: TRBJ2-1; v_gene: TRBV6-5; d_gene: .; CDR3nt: TGTGCCAGCAGCCTTTATGTGAGCTCCTACAATGAGCAGTTCTTC; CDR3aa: CASSLYVSSYNEQFF
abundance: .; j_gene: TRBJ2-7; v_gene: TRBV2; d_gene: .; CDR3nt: TGTGCCAGCAGTGATGAGGGTCAAACGAAGCAGTACTTC; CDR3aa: CASSDEGQTKQYF
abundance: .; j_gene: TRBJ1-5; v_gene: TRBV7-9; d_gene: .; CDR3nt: TGTGCCAGCAGCTTAGAGTTGGATCAGCCCCAGCATTTT; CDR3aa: CASSLELDQPQHF
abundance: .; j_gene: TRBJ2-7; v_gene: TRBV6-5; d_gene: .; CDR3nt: TGTGCCAGCAGTTACTCGGGCGAGCAGTACTTC; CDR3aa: CASSYSGEQYF
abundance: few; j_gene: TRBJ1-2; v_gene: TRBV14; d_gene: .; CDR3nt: TGTGCCAGCAGCCAAGATTTCCGCTATGGCTACACCTTC; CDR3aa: CASSQDFRYGYTF
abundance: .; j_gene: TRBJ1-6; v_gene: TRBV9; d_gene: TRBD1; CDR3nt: TGTGCCAGCAGCGTTCGGGACAGGGACAATTCACCCCTCCACTTT; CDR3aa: CASSVRDRDNSPLHF
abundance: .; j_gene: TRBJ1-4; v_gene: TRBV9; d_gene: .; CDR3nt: TGTGCCAGCAGCGGCGAGGGTTTATATGAAAAACTGTTTTTT; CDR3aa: CASSGEGLYEKLFF
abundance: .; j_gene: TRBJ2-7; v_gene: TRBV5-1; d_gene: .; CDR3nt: TGCGCCAGCAGCTTGGGCGTCACAGGGGCGGGATACGAGCAGTACTTC; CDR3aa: CASSLGVTGAGYEQYF
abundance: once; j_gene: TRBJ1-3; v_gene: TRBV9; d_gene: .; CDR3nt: TGTGCCAGCAGCCCTCAGGGGCTGGTCTCTGGAAACACCATATATTTT; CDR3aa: CASSPQGLVSGNTIYF
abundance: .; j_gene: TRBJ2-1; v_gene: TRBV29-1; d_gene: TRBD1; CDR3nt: TGCAGCGTTGCCGTGGGGGACAGGGTCTACAATGAGCAGTTCTTC; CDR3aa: CSVAVGDRVYNEQFF
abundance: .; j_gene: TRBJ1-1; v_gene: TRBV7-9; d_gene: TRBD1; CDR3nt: TGTGCCAGCAGCTCCGGGGACAGGAAAACGTCGAACACTGAAGCTTTCTTT; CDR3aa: CASSSGDRKTSNTEAFF
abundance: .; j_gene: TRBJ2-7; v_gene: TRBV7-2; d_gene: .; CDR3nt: TGTGCCAGCAGCGCCGGCGACGAGCAGTACTTC; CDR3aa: CASSAGDEQYF
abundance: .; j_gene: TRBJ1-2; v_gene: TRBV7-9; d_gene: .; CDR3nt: TGTGCCAGCAGCTCGTATGAGACCTATGGCTACACCTTC; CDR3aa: CASSSYETYGYTF
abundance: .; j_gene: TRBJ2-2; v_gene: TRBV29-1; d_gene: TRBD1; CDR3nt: TGCAGCGTAAAGGGACAGGGAGCCGGGGAGCTGTTTTTT; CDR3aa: CSVKGQGAGELFF
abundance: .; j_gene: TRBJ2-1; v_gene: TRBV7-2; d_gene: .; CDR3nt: TGTGCCAGCAGCTTATATATCGGGGGCGGCTACAATGAGCAGTTCTTC; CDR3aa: CASSLYIGGGYNEQFF
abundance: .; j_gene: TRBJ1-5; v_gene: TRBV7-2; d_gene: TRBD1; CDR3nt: TGTGCCAGCAGCTTAGCCGACAGGGTTAATCAGCCCCAGCATTTT; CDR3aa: CASSLADRVNQPQHF
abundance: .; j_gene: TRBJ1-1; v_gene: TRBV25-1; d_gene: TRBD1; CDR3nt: TGTGCCAGCAGTGAAGGGGGGACAGGAATGAACACTGAAGCTTTCTTT; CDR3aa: CASSEGGTGMNTEAFF
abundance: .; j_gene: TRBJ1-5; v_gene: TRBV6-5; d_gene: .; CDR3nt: TGTGCCAGCAGCTTAGACAGAAATCAGCCCCAGCATTTT; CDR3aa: CASSLDRNQPQHF
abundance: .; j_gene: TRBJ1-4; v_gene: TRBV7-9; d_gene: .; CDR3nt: TGTGCCAGCAGCTTAGCGTGGACACCAACTAATGAAAAACTGTTTTTT; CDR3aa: CASSLAWTPTNEKLFF
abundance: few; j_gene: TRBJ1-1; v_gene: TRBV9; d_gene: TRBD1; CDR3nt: TGTGCCAGCAGCGAGGGGGACAGTAGAATGAACACTGAAGCTTTCTTT; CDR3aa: CASSEGDSRMNTEAFF
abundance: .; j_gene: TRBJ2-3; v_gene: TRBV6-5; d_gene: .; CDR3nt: TGTGCCAGCAGTTACCTAGACAGTGCCCGGCAAGATACGCAGTATTTT; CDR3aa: CASSYLDSARQDTQYF
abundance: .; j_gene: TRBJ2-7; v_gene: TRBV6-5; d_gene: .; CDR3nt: TGTGCCAGCAGCAACGGCAGGGCCTACGAGCAGTACTTC; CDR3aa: CASSNGRAYEQYF
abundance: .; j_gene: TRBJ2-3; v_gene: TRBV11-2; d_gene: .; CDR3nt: TGTGCCAGCAGCTTAGGATTCGGAGCTAGCACAGATACGCAGTATTTT; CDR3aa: CASSLGFGASTDTQYF
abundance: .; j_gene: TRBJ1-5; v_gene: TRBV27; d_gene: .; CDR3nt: TGTGCCAGCAGTTCGACAGCTAATAGCAATCAGCCCCAGCATTTT; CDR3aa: CASSSTANSNQPQHF
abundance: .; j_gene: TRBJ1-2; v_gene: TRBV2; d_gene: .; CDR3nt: TGTGCCAGCAGTGAAAGGGGGGCGGTTGGCTATGGCTACACCTTC; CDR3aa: CASSERGAVGYGYTF